This T cell receptor beta chain is from a study of somatic mutations in cytotoxic T cells in rheumatoid arthritis. The overall study: Before any treatment began, about 30 ml EDTA peripheral blood was collected from patients right after diagnosis. Purity of nearly 100% was reached when some V beta antibody-stained T-cell populations were flow-sorted, including V beta1+ cells sequenced for TCRB.

Sequenced by immunoSEQ multiplex PCR; TCRdb stores in-frame clones only, minus some. The top ten clones hold over 25% of a sample with 13,000 or so clones, under 80% of them seen once. Magnetic beads with positive selection isolated CD4+ and CD8+ fractions, whose purity was verified by flow cytometry. Regarding this clone: The target antigen is unknown.

Germline lookup yields CDR1 SGHTA and CDR2 FQGNSA. This CDR3 has 15 amino acids. V lost 5 bases to trimming and J lost 0 bases, with 12 bases between them. Findings and limits, study-wide: Exceedance of 20% of CD8+ cells by the largest CD8+ clone occurred in about an eighth of the roughly 65 patients.

This clonotype originated in an adult with rheumatoid arthritis. The chain joins TRBV7-2 to TRBJ2-3; a possible D gene is TRBD2 (5 bases). The sequencing input was CD8+ T cells sorted from blood. CDR3 DNA sequence: TGTGCCAGCAGCGCCTGGACTTTTAGCACAGATACGCAGTATTTT. Amino acids: CASSAWTFSTDTQYF.